What follows are 32 T cell receptor beta chains derived from one specimen sequenced in a study of molecular identifiers for immune sequencing clone quantification. TCRdb analysed the PCR reads with MiXCR anew, one entry per CDR3 protein. Of under 600,000 distinct CDR3 sequences in the sample, about 26% were seen once. Sequences were obtained from naive CD8+ T cells from blood, with Jurkat cell RNA spiked in. Subset given: FACS-sorted CD8+CD4-CCR7+CD45RA+ naive T cells. The receptors shown here come from a human donor in good health. Some libraries in this study had Jurkat cell RNA spiked in.

On this clonotype: A junction end diverges from the germline sequence, so it may reflect a read error. The CDR3 here is CGVEGLPEQGASYNEQFF. The CDR3 nucleotides are TGCGGCGTTGAAGGCTTACCTGAACAGGGGGCGAGTTACAATGAGCAGTTCTTC. This sequence joins TRBV29-1 and TRBJ2-1; 9 bases fit TRBD1. This CDR3 has 18 amino acids. CDR1 and CDR2 from the germline V gene are SQVTM and ANQGSEA.

This clonotype was observed a few times. The genes are TRBV7-8 and TRBJ2-5; D is ambiguous. V gave up 1 base and J gave up 5 bases, with 14 bases separating them. CDR1 SGHVS and CDR2 FQNEAQ come from the germline V gene. The CDR3 is 15 amino acids. The CDR3 spells CASSLGSGFEETQYF. Here the CDR3 DNA reads TGTGCCAGCAGCTTAGGCTCTGGGTTCGAGGAGACCCAGTACTTC.

This clonotype was found a few times. The rearrangement links TRBV3-1 to TRBJ2-7, with 8 bases lining up with TRBD1. In germline, CDR1 is LGHDT, CDR2 YNNKEL (reference sequence). The CDR3 has 15 amino acids. V lost 4 bases and J lost 5; bases outside the gene matches: 10. The CDR3, as DNA: TGTGCCAGCAGCCCCACCTGGGACAGGCCCCACGAGCAGTACTTC. The encoded protein is CASSPTWDRPHEQYF.

Points on this clonotype: A much larger clone differs by one base, so this may be a read error. The rearrangement uses TRBV27 and TRBJ2-7; D gene uncertain. Germline CDR1 MNHEY, CDR2 SMNVEV (reference sequence). The length of the CDR3 is 12 residues. Here the CDR3 DNA reads TGTGTCAGCAGTCATACCCCGGCCGAGCAGTACTTC. Translated, it gives CVSSHTPAEQYF.

This clonotype was recorded many times. This sequence joins TRBV20-1 and TRBJ2-7, with 7 bases fitting TRBD2. CDR3 length equals 14 residues. The germline CDR1 and CDR2 sequences are DFQATT and SNEGSKA (reference sequence). The V segment lost 0 bases and the J segment 3 bases; nucleotides outside the gene matches: 5. In DNA, the CDR3 is TGCAGTGCTAGAGATCTCGCGGGGGACTACGAGCAGTACTTC. Protein: CSARDLAGDYEQYF.

In its sample, this clonotype was seen a few times. The rearrangement joins TRBV9 to TRBJ1-2; perhaps TRBD1 as D (6 bases). The length of the CDR3 is 15 residues. V lost 5 bases and J 8 bases, leaving 22 bases between the germline ends. Per the germline V gene, CDR1 is SGDLS and CDR2 is YYNGEE. The CDR3 spells CASRDNFDRISGYTF. The CDR3 coding sequence is TGTGCCAGCAGAGATAACTTCGACAGGATAAGCGGCTACACCTTC.

There are a few counts of this clonotype. The chain links TRBV20-1 to TRBJ1-2; 7 bases are shared with TRBD1. The CDR3 totals 12 residues. Unmatched junction bases numbered 5, after V lost 6 bases and J lost 4 bases. Per germline, CDR1 DFQATT and CDR2 SNEGSKA (reference sequence). Here the CDR3 DNA reads TGCAGTGCGGGCGGGACAGCCTATGGCTACACCTTC. Its translation: CSAGGTAYGYTF.

This clonotype was counted between two and nine times. The J gene is TRBJ2-3, the V gene TRBV5-6; 7 positions agree with TRBD2. The CDR3 runs to 15 residues. The J segment lost 4 bases and the V segment lost 4 bases, leaving 9 bases of the junction unmatched. Germline lookup yields CDR1 SGHDT and CDR2 YYEEEE. CDR3 DNA sequence: TGTGCCAGCAGCCCCGGGACTATTCGGGCAGATACGCAGTATTTT. Translation gives CASSPGTIRADTQYF.

The sample holds a few counts of this clonotype. The chain carries TRBV6-5 and TRBJ2-1; 7 bases map to TRBD1. The V gene's germline CDR1 is MNHEY and CDR2 SVGAGI. Trimming at V came to 4 bases and at J to 3 bases, leaving 18 bases not matched to a gene. The CDR3 runs 19 residues. The CDR3 reads CASSSTGSSNRGDYNEQFF. The DNA for the CDR3 is TGTGCCAGCAGTTCAACCGGCAGTTCTAACAGGGGAGACTACAATGAGCAGTTCTTC.

With respect to this clonotype: One junction end does not reproduce the germline sequence, and a read error may be involved. This chain connects TRBV7-9 to TRBJ2-1; D gene unclear. This CDR3 comprises 11 residues. Germline V gene lookup returns CDR1 SEHNR and CDR2 FQNEAQ (reference sequence). DNA for the CDR3: TGTGCCAGCAGCTTAGCGAATGAGCGGTTCTTC. As protein: CASSLANERFF.

The chain uses TRBV12-3 or TRBV12-4 and TRBJ2-3, with D perhaps being TRBD1 or TRBD2 (5 bases each). This CDR3 comprises 16 residues. The V end lost 3 bases, the J end lost 1 base, and 14 bases lay between the germline ends. The CDR3 is CASSLLGVAGTDTQYF. The CDR3 coding sequence is TGTGCCAGCAGTTTGTTGGGGGTAGCCGGCACAGATACGCAGTATTTT.

The chain links TRBV25-1 to TRBJ2-7; D might be TRBD1 or TRBD2, each matching 5 bases. V lost 3 bases, J lost 3 bases, and 12 bases lay in between. CDR3 length equals 14 residues. In germline, CDR1 is MGHDK, CDR2 SYGVNS. The CDR3 DNA follows: TGTGCCAGCAGTGACGGGACGGTTGGCTACGAGCAGTACTTC. This translates into CASSDGTVGYEQYF.

The chain employs TRBV20-1 and TRBJ2-2; D ambiguous. The CDR3 contains 17 residues. V was pared by 0 bases and J by 2 bases, with 16 bases between. Germline-derived CDR1 and CDR2 are DFQATT and SNEGSKA (reference sequence). The CDR3 region is CSARDFKQPHNTGELFF. In nucleotides, the CDR3 is TGCAGTGCTAGAGATTTTAAACAGCCCCATAACACCGGGGAGCTGTTTTTT.

The chain is built from TRBV5-3 and TRBJ2-7; tentative D call: TRBD1 (6 bases). TRBV5-3 is known as an ORF, though its function is uncertain. This CDR3 contains 12 residues. The germline V and J ends were trimmed by 10 bases and 6 bases, with 17 bases remaining between them. The CDR3 region has the DNA TGTGCCTCAGAAACAGGGTTCGGCGAGCAGTACTTC. It encodes CASETGFGEQYF.

The table lists this clonotype with a few counts. The CDR3 DNA reads TGTGCCAGCAGCGTCGGGACTACCGGCACAGATACGCAGTATTTT. As protein: CASSVGTTGTDTQYF. J is TRBJ2-3 and V is TRBV9; the match to TRBD2 covers 7 bases. The CDR3 sequence is 15 residues long. Looked up from germline, CDR1 is SGDLS and CDR2 is YYNGEE. J gave up 1 base and V 2 bases, and 4 bases lay outside the gene matches.

This clonotype was seen repeatedly, ten times or more. The chain carries TRBV6-5 and TRBJ2-7; D not certain. Germline lookup yields CDR1 MNHEY and CDR2 SVGAGI. V was pared by 4 bases and J by 3 bases, with 10 bases between. CDR3 size: 13 residues. The CDR3: CASSWGKNYEQYF. Here the CDR3 DNA reads TGTGCCAGCAGTTGGGGTAAGAACTACGAGCAGTACTTC.

This clonotype was found a few times. The chain recombines TRBV19 with TRBJ1-2, with D maybe TRBD1 (5 bases). Trimming stripped 1 base from V and 10 bases from J, with 16 bases between. From germline, CDR1 is LNHDA and CDR2 SQIVND (reference sequence). The CDR3 contains 14 residues. The CDR3, as DNA: TGTGCCAGTAGTATAGTTTTCTTCGACAGATCCTACACCTTC. Encoded protein: CASSIVFFDRSYTF. The variable domain in full, with the rest retrieved from reference TRBV19 and TRBJ1-2, is DGGITQSPKYLFRKEGQNVTLSCEQNLNHDAMYWYRQDPGQGLRLIYYSQIVNDFQKGDIAEGYSVSREKKESFPLTVTSAQKNPTAFYLCASSIVFFDRSYTFGSGTRLTVV.

Many counts were recorded for this clonotype. V is TRBV10-3 and J is TRBJ2-3, with D possibly matching TRBD1 (6 bases). Trimming left V 8 bases short and J 6 bases short, with 9 bases between. Germline CDR1 ENHRY, CDR2 SYGVKD. The CDR3 is 11 amino acids. CDR3 sequence: CAIRQGDTQYF. The CDR3 nucleotides read TGTGCCATCCGGCAGGGGGATACGCAGTATTTT.

A few counts support this clonotype. The chain is built from TRBV4-1 and TRBJ1-4; D unresolved. V dropped 1 base and J dropped 5 bases, with 8 bases sitting between them. Germline V lookup: CDR1 MGHRA, CDR2 YSYEKL. This CDR3 spans 14 amino acids. The CDR3 region has the DNA TGCGCCAGCAGCCAAGTTGGCAGAAATGAAAAACTGTTTTTT. Amino acid sequence: CASSQVGRNEKLFF.

A few counts support this clonotype. J is TRBJ2-3 and V is TRBV30; tentatively, D is TRBD1 (7 bases). The CDR3 is made up of 17 amino acids. Germline assignment: CDR1 GTSNPN and CDR2 SVGIG (reference sequence). Trimming cost V 5 bases and J 0 bases, with 21 bases left between them. The CDR3 region has the DNA TGTGCCTGGTCCGGGTGGGGGGACAGCCAAAGCACAGATACGCAGTATTTT. Its translation is CAWSGWGDSQSTDTQYF.

As to this clonotype: The junction shows a germline mismatch at one end, possibly a read error. Here the CDR3 reads CATSGTGLAKNILYF. CDR3 nucleotide sequence: TGTGCCACCAGCGGGACTGGGTTAGCCAAAAACATTCTGTACTTC. The chain recombines TRBV15 with TRBJ2-4; a possible D gene is TRBD2 (6 bases). This CDR3 is built from 15 residues. Germline V gene lookup returns CDR1 LNHNV and CDR2 YYDKDF (reference sequence).

The chain joins TRBV2 to TRBJ1-1; D remains ambiguous. Germline CDR1 and CDR2: SNHLY and FYNNEI. V lost 1 base, J lost 0 bases, and 6 bases lay in between. The CDR3 is made up of 14 amino acids. CDR3: CASSEGRVNTEAFF. The DNA of the CDR3 is TGTGCCAGCAGTGAAGGGCGCGTGAACACTGAAGCTTTCTTT.

V usage is TRBV7-2 and J usage is TRBJ1-1, with no clear D. V was pared by 5 bases and J by 1 base, with 14 bases between. The CDR3 sequence is 15 residues long. Germline assignment: CDR1 SGHTA and CDR2 FQGNSA. CDR3 sequence reads: CASSPFLQENTEAFF. DNA for the CDR3: TGTGCCAGCAGCCCCTTTTTGCAGGAGAACACTGAAGCTTTCTTT.

This chain uses TRBV20-1 with TRBJ2-7; D not certain. V was trimmed by 1 base and J by 3 bases, leaving 13 bases between them. Germline CDR1 reads DFQATT; CDR2 reads SNEGSKA (reference sequence). The CDR3 runs 14 residues. The CDR3 sequence: CSARGSPPIYEQYF. The CDR3 DNA reads as TGCAGTGCTAGAGGGAGCCCTCCGATCTACGAGCAGTACTTC.

The V call is TRBV12-3 or TRBV12-4, the J call TRBJ2-7; 7 bases are a match to TRBD1. V trimming: 1 base; J trimming: 2 bases; junction bases outside the gene matches: 14. The CDR3 has 18 residues. The CDR3 sequence: CASSLGDSLGISTYEQYF. The CDR3 DNA follows: TGTGCCAGCAGTTTAGGGGACAGCCTCGGTATTTCTACCTACGAGCAGTACTTC.

The V call is TRBV7-2, the J call TRBJ2-7; D might be TRBD1 (5 bases). Germline V gene data show CDR1 as SGHTA and CDR2 as FQGNSA. The CDR3 spans 15 residues. V dropped 1 base and J dropped 3 bases, with 13 bases sitting between them. The CDR3 sequence: CASSLEGRVNYEQYF. Here the CDR3 DNA reads TGTGCCAGCAGCTTAGAAGGCAGGGTGAACTACGAGCAGTACTTC.

In regard to this clonotype: A much larger clone sits a single nucleotide away, making a read error possible. As the CDR3 is not closed by the conserved phenylalanine or tryptophan, this likely results from a read error. The rearrangement links TRBV9 to TRBJ2-3; 12 bases match TRBD2. V shed 3 bases, J shed 3 bases, and the junction held 5 bases outside the gene matches. The CDR3 has 16 amino acids. The V gene's germline CDR1 is SGDLS and CDR2 YYNGEE. The CDR3 DNA is TGTGCCAGCAGCGCCACTAGCGGGAGGTTTACAGATACGCAGTATTAT. Its translation: CASSATSGRFTDTQYY.

This clonotype has just a few counts. The DNA of the CDR3 is TGTGCCAGCAGTCCGGGACAGGGGTATTCACCCCTCCACTTT. Translated, it gives CASSPGQGYSPLHF. The rearrangement links TRBV27 to TRBJ1-6; 10 bases line up with TRBD1. V lost 5 bases, J lost 8 bases, and 3 bases stayed unmatched. This CDR3 region has 14 residues. CDR1 is MNHEY and CDR2 is SMNVEV in the germline V gene (reference sequence).

This clonotype was detected only once. The V gene is TRBV11-3, the J gene TRBJ2-1; 9 nucleotides line up with TRBD2. The CDR3 is 16 amino acids. V was pared by 5 bases and J by 12 bases, with 17 bases of the junction left unmatched. Per germline, CDR1 SGHNT and CDR2 YENEEA. The CDR3, as DNA: TGTGCCAGCAGCGCCCGCCCGGGACTAGCAATAGATGTGCAGTTCTTC. Amino acid sequence: CASSARPGLAIDVQFF.

The table lists this clonotype with a few counts. The chain combines TRBV19 with TRBJ1-5; 8 nucleotides match TRBD1. Germline CDR1 reads LNHDA; CDR2 reads SQIVND (reference sequence). Trimming cost V 5 bases and J 4 bases; bases outside gene matches: 7. This CDR3 has 15 residues. This CDR3 is CASSVGQGWNQPQHF. DNA of the CDR3: TGTGCCAGTAGTGTTGGACAGGGCTGGAATCAGCCCCAGCATTTT. Variable domain in full (rest from reference TRBV19 and TRBJ1-5): DGGITQSPKYLFRKEGQNVTLSCEQNLNHDAMYWYRQDPGQGLRLIYYSQIVNDFQKGDIAEGYSVSREKKESFPLTVTSAQKNPTAFYLCASSVGQGWNQPQHFGDGTRLSIL.

Ten or more counts support this clonotype. For the CDR3, the DNA is TGTGCCAGCAGTGCTTTGGAAGGTGATACGCAGTATTTT. Its translation: CASSALEGDTQYF. This chain uses TRBV25-1 with TRBJ2-3; D remains unclear. The CDR3 loop spans 13 amino acids. Germline CDR1 reads MGHDK; CDR2 reads SYGVNS. V dropped 4 bases and J dropped 6 bases, with 11 bases sitting between them.

This chain joins TRBV7-9 and TRBJ2-3, with 11 bases that match TRBD2. Germline assignment: CDR1 SEHNR and CDR2 FQNEAQ (reference sequence). Losses at the gene ends were 1 base for V and 5 bases for J; bases not matched to a gene: 5. The CDR3 contains 16 residues. The CDR3 spells CASSLVVAGGQDTQYF. The DNA for the CDR3 is TGTGCCAGCAGCTTAGTTGTAGCGGGGGGGCAAGATACGCAGTATTTT.